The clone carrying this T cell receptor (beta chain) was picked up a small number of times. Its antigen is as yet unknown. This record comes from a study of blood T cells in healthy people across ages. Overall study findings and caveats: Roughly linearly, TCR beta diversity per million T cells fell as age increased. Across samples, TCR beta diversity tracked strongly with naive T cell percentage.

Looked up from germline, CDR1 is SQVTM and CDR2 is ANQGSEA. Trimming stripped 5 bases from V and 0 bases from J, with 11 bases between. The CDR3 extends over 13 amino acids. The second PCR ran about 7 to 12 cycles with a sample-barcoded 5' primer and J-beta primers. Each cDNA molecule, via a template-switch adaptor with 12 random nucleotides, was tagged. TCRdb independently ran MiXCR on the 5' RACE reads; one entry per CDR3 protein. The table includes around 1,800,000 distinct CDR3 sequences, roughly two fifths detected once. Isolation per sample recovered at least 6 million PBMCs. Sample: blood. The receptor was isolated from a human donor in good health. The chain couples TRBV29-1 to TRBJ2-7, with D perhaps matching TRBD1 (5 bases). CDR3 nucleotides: TGCAGCGTTAGTGGCAGGGACTCCTACGAGCAGTACTTC. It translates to CSVSGRDSYEQYF.